The present T cell receptor (beta chain) was sequenced within a study of technical replicates of blood from several donors. Profiled with immunoSEQ multiplex PCR; TCRdb holds only in-frame clones, not every one. In the table there are tens of thousands of clones, 95% to 98% of which are singletons. The junction had 1 base not matched to a gene; V was cut back by 0 bases and J by 6 bases. The CDR3 sequence is 15 residues long. Germline V gene data show CDR1 as SGHRS and CDR2 as YFSETQ. This receptor was identified in a human donor in good health. The V and J genes are TRBV5-1 and TRBJ2-1, with 12 bases identical to TRBD2. The specimen sequenced was T cells isolated from PBMCs. The CDR3 is CASSLATSGSNEQFF. CDR3 bases: TGCGCCAGCAGCTTGGCGACTAGCGGGAGCAATGAGCAGTTCTTC.